This TCR beta chain originates from a study of blood T cell repertoires in COVID-19. CDR1 SGHTA and CDR2 FQGNSA come from the germline V gene. V gave up 2 bases and J gave up 8 bases, with 7 bases separating them. The CDR3 runs 13 residues. Sequencing was performed with immunoSEQ multiplex PCR; in TCRdb, only in-frame clones are kept and a portion is missing. The sample has 350,000 to 400,000 clones; around 88% are singletons. The V gene is TRBV7-2, the J gene TRBJ1-6; D perhaps matches TRBD1 (6 bases). The receptor was derived from an older woman with COVID-19, enrolled during active disease. The sequenced sample consisted of peripheral blood. The CDR3 is CASSLNRDSPLHF. DNA of the CDR3: TGTGCCAGCAGCTTAAACAGGGATTCACCCCTCCACTTT.